This passage covers 24 T cell receptor beta chains from one sample sequenced in a study of cytomegalovirus exposure and HLA in healthy donors. The PCR contained 60 Vbeta and 13 Jbeta primers. Sequenced by immunoSEQ multiplex PCR; TCRdb stores in-frame clones only, minus some. The data show approximately 180,000 clones, with approximately 85% seen just once and more than 4% held by the top ten. Input material: PBMCs. These TCRs come from a girl aged 10-17 years in good health and CMV-seropositive.

The rearrangement uses TRBV12-5 and TRBJ2-4; D not resolved. Germline V gives CDR1 LGHNT, CDR2 FRNRAP. This CDR3 contains 11 residues. Deletions cut 5 bases from V and 7 bases from J, with 6 bases between. The CDR3 DNA reads TGTGCTAGTGGTCCGGAGAACATTCAGTACTTC. Its translation: CASGPENIQYF.

The chain joins TRBV13 to TRBJ1-1; unclear D gene. There are 13 residues in the CDR3. Germline V lookup: CDR1 PRHDT, CDR2 FYEKMQ (reference sequence). V shed 0 bases and J shed 11 bases, with 13 bases lying between them. The CDR3 bases are TGTGCCAGCAGCTTAGGAACAGTTGAAAAGGCTTTCTTT. Protein product: CASSLGTVEKAFF.

This chain joins TRBV19 and TRBJ1-5; D remains ambiguous. Trimming left V 1 base short and J 5 bases short, with 6 bases between. The CDR3 is made up of 13 amino acids. Germline CDR1 LNHDA, CDR2 SQIVND (reference sequence). CDR3 in amino acids: CASSIGGHQPQHF. CDR3 in DNA: TGTGCCAGTAGTATAGGAGGGCATCAGCCCCAGCATTTT.

The chain uses TRBV18 and TRBJ1-1, with a tentative D call TRBD1 (6 bases). V lost 6 bases and J lost 2, with 16 bases in between. CDR1 KGHSH and CDR2 LQKENI come from the germline V gene. The CDR3 runs to 15 residues. CDR3 protein: CASSTQGHLNTEAFF. DNA for the CDR3: TGTGCCAGCTCGACGCAGGGACACCTTAACACTGAAGCTTTCTTT.

This chain links TRBV19 with TRBJ1-4; D gene ambiguous. The CDR3 runs to 14 residues. Germline assignment: CDR1 LNHDA and CDR2 SQIVND (reference sequence). V dropped 4 bases and J dropped 0 bases, with 6 bases sitting between them. The CDR3, as DNA: TGTGCCAGTAGTACCTTTGCAACTAATGAAAAACTGTTTTTT. This encodes CASSTFATNEKLFF.

Concerning this clone itself: At one end, the junction sequence differs from germline, possibly due to a read error. The chain carries TRBV7-7 and TRBJ1-4; tentative D call: TRBD1 (6 bases). CDR3 length equals 15 residues. The germline gives CDR1 SSHAT, CDR2 FNYEAQ (reference sequence). The CDR3 loop reads CASSLRGTTLEKLFF. CDR3 nucleotides: TGTGCTAGCAGCTTGAGGGGGACAACGCTTGAAAAACTGTTTTTT.

V gene TRBV30 combines with J gene TRBJ1-1, with TRBD1 identical over 7 bases. V was clipped by 2 bases and J by 4 bases; unmatched bases: 7. The CDR3 loop spans 14 amino acids. The germline CDR1 and CDR2 sequences are GTSNPN and SVGIG (reference sequence). The CDR3 protein is CAWSKGATGTEAFF. CDR3 nucleotides: TGTGCCTGGAGTAAGGGGGCTACGGGCACTGAAGCTTTCTTT.

The V gene is TRBV7-3, the J gene TRBJ2-1; D is perhaps TRBD2 (7 bases). The germline V gene encodes CDR1 SGHTA and CDR2 FQGTGA. The CDR3 sequence is 16 residues long. The ends were cut back, 5 bases at V and 4 bases at J, with 18 bases in the middle. DNA of the CDR3: TGTGCCAGCAGCCCCGGGGGCGGGGGACAATACAATGAGCAGTTCTTC. Translated: CASSPGGGGQYNEQFF.

This rearrangement joins TRBV12-5 to TRBJ1-1; 9 nucleotides match TRBD1. Trimming removed 1 base from V and 1 base from J; junction bases left unmatched: 10. The germline V gene encodes CDR1 LGHNT and CDR2 FRNRAP. The CDR3 totals 18 residues. The CDR3 region is CASGLGRTGDYENTEAFF. In nucleotides, the CDR3 is TGTGCTAGTGGTTTGGGTCGGACAGGGGATTATGAGAACACTGAAGCTTTCTTT.

This chain connects TRBV13 to TRBJ1-6; D not certain. Germline lookup yields CDR1 PRHDT and CDR2 FYEKMQ (reference sequence). This CDR3 region has 15 residues. Trimming shortened V by 1 base and J by 9 bases, and 13 bases separated the two germline ends. This CDR3 reads CASSLVSTRGSPLHF. The DNA for the CDR3 is TGTGCCAGCAGCTTAGTATCGACTCGGGGTTCACCCCTCCACTTT.

The chain recombines TRBV11-3 with TRBJ2-5; 8 bases agree with TRBD2. CDR1 is SGHNT and CDR2 is YENEEA in the germline V gene. V shed 4 bases, J shed 3 bases, and the junction held 7 bases outside the gene matches. The CDR3 totals 15 residues. CDR3 residues: CASSSPGGTKETQYF. In DNA form, the CDR3 reads TGTGCCAGCAGCTCGCCGGGGGGGACGAAAGAGACCCAGTACTTC.

The V gene is TRBV6-5, the J gene TRBJ1-5; no clear D gene. This CDR3 has 12 residues. Trimming shortened V by 8 bases and J by 7 bases, and 12 bases separated the two germline ends. Germline V lookup: CDR1 MNHEY, CDR2 SVGAGI. The CDR3 loop is CASCNPGQPQHF. CDR3 nucleotide sequence: TGTGCCAGCTGCAACCCGGGGCAGCCCCAGCATTTT.

This rearrangement joins TRBV11-2 to TRBJ2-7, with 11 bases matching TRBD2. The CDR3 runs to 16 residues. Germline V gene lookup returns CDR1 SGHAT and CDR2 FQNNGV. Trimming cost V 4 bases and J 2 bases; bases outside gene matches: 7. The CDR3 is CASSSRLAGPPYEQYF. The CDR3, as DNA: TGTGCCAGCAGCTCCCGACTAGCGGGGCCTCCCTACGAGCAGTACTTC.

This clone was observed a single time. The chain is built from TRBV9 and TRBJ2-5, with D perhaps matching TRBD2 (5 bases). The assigned J gene may be wrong: the sequence end matches TRBJ2-7 better. This CDR3 has 16 amino acids. Per the germline V gene, CDR1 is SGDLS and CDR2 is YYNGEE. This CDR3 reads CASSVGRGEGSIEQYF. Here the CDR3 DNA reads TGTGCCAGCAGCGTAGGGCGAGGAGAGGGCAGTATCGAGCAGTACTTC.

The rearrangement links TRBV5-1 to TRBJ2-7; 8 nucleotides agree with TRBD1. CDR3 size: 14 residues. Germline-derived CDR1 and CDR2 are SGHRS and YFSETQ. The J segment lost 6 bases and the V segment lost 0 bases, leaving 5 bases of the junction unmatched. The CDR3 DNA is TGCGCCAGCAGCTTGGTTGGACAGGGAGGCGAGCAGTACTTC. This sequence encodes CASSLVGQGGEQYF.

This clone was detected only a few times. V usage is TRBV15 and J usage is TRBJ2-7; TRBD2 matches at 8 bases. This CDR3 has 16 amino acids. The V gene's germline CDR1 is LNHNV and CDR2 YYDKDF (reference sequence). The V segment lost 1 base and the J segment 2 bases; nucleotides outside the gene matches: 7. The CDR3 protein is CATSRGGAGGPYEQYF. The CDR3 DNA is TGTGCCACCAGCAGAGGGGGGGCGGGGGGTCCCTACGAGCAGTACTTC.

The chain is built from TRBV5-1 and TRBJ1-1; no reliable D call. V lost 4 bases and J lost 3, with 16 bases in between. The CDR3 is made up of 15 amino acids. Germline assignment: CDR1 SGHRS and CDR2 YFSETQ. For the CDR3, the DNA is TGCGCCAGCAGCGTTCCACAGACCCCGGACACTGAAGCTTTCTTT. Its translation: CASSVPQTPDTEAFF.

The chain is built from TRBV27 and TRBJ2-7; 8 positions match TRBD1. Looked up from germline, CDR1 is MNHEY and CDR2 is SMNVEV (reference sequence). J was trimmed by 5 bases and V by 4 bases; bases with no gene match: 10. The CDR3 runs 15 residues. The CDR3 is CASSYTGTGPHEQYF. The CDR3 region has the DNA TGTGCCAGCAGTTACACCGGGACAGGCCCCCACGAGCAGTACTTC.

This chain links TRBV27 with TRBJ1-4; the D gene is possibly TRBD1 (5 bases). Trimming shortened V by 4 bases and J by 2 bases, and 14 bases separated the two germline ends. The germline V gene has CDR1 MNHEY and CDR2 SMNVEV (reference sequence). CDR3 length equals 16 residues. CDR3 amino acids: CASSSAGLVTNEKLFF. CDR3 nucleotide sequence: TGTGCCAGCAGTTCCGCAGGGCTAGTTACTAATGAAAAACTGTTTTTT.

The genes are TRBV18 and TRBJ2-1, with D uncertain. The germline V and J ends were trimmed by 3 bases and 9 bases, with 15 bases remaining between them. CDR3 length equals 14 residues. Germline V CDR1 and CDR2: KGHSH, LQKENI. The CDR3 DNA follows: TGTGCCAGCTCACCGACACGCTCTATTGGTGAGCAGTTCTTC. Translating it yields CASSPTRSIGEQFF.

The V and J genes are TRBV4-1 and TRBJ2-7; TRBD2 matches at 9 bases. The V and J ends lost 1 base and 1 base, in that order; junction bases with no gene match: 11. The germline V gene has CDR1 MGHRA and CDR2 YSYEKL. The CDR3 runs to 18 residues. CDR3 sequence (DNA): TGCGCCAGCAGCCAAGGGAACCTTCCGGGACTAGCTTCCTACGAGCAGTACTTC. Translation: CASSQGNLPGLASYEQYF.

The chain joins TRBV27 to TRBJ2-7; 8 positions match TRBD1. The J segment lost 3 bases and the V segment lost 2 bases, leaving 6 bases of the junction unmatched. The germline V gene encodes CDR1 MNHEY and CDR2 SMNVEV (reference sequence). The CDR3 extends over 15 amino acids. Here the CDR3 reads CASSLGTGGLYEQYF. The CDR3 DNA is TGTGCCAGCAGTTTAGGGACAGGCGGCCTCTACGAGCAGTACTTC.

The chain employs TRBV4-1 and TRBJ1-1, with a possible D match to TRBD1 (6 bases). The CDR3 is 14 residues long. The V and J ends lost 4 bases and 4 bases respectively, with 13 bases between them. From germline, CDR1 is MGHRA and CDR2 YSYEKL. The DNA for the CDR3 is TGCGCCAGCAGCCTGATGGGGGCAGGCACTGAAGCTTTCTTT. Translation: CASSLMGAGTEAFF.

V usage is TRBV10-3 and J usage is TRBJ2-5, with D unresolved. The DNA end is more similar to TRBJ2-7, so the J call may be wrong. Germline V lookup: CDR1 ENHRY, CDR2 SYGVKD. This CDR3 comprises 13 residues. The CDR3 nucleotides read TGTGCCATCAGTGAGTCCTGGAGCGACGAGCAGTACTTC. This gives the protein CAISESWSDEQYF.